This T cell receptor (beta chain) is drawn from a study of control samples from healthy donors and cancer patients. This CDR3 is built from 19 residues. The germline V and J ends were trimmed by 4 bases and 0 bases, with 24 bases remaining between them. Germline CDR1 and CDR2: LGHNT and FRNRAP. TCRdb's table, derived via immunoSEQ multiplex PCR, lists solely in-frame clones and lacks some. The sample records under 130,000 clones, 85% to 90% being singletons. This clone is labeled as medium-sized. The sequencing input was PBMCs. This receptor was obtained from a man between 60 and 70 years old with lung cancer. The V and J genes are TRBV12-5 and TRBJ1-1; perhaps TRBD1 as D (5 bases). The CDR3 DNA reads as TGTGCTAGTGGTTCTTCCCGGGACGGCGAGCCTACTATGAACACTGAAGCTTTCTTT. Protein sequence: CASGSSRDGEPTMNTEAFF. Together with reference TRBV12-5 and TRBJ1-1, the CDR3 gives the full variable domain: DARVTQTPRHKVTEMGQEVTMRCQPILGHNTVFWYRQTMMQGLELLAYFRNRAPLDDSGMPKDRFSAEMPDATLATLKIQPSEPRDSAVYFCASGSSRDGEPTMNTEAFFGQGTRLTVV.